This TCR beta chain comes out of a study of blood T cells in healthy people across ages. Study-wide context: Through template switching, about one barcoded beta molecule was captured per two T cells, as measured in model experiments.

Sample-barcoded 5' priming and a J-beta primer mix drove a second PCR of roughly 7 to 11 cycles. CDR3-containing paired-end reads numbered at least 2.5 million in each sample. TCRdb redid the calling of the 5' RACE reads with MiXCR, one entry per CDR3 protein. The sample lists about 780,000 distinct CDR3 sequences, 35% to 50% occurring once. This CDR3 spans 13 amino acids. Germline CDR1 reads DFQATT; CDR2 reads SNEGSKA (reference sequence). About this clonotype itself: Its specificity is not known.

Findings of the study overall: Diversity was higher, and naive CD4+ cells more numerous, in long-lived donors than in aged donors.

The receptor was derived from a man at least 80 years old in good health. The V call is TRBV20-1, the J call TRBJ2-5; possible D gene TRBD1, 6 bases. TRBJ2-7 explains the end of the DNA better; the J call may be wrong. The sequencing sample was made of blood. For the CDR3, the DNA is TGCAGTGCTAGAGATTCCAGGGGTGACGAGCAGTACTTC. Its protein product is CSARDSRGDEQYF.